Listed below are T cell receptor beta chains from one sample, sequenced in a study of blood T cell repertoires in COVID-19. Measured with immunoSEQ multiplex PCR; TCRdb has only the in-frame clones, and not every one. Altogether about 140,000 clones are present, about nine tenths being singletons, with the ten largest covering 9.5% to 11%. The sequenced sample was peripheral blood. The origin of the receptors is a woman aged 80 or over with acute or convalescent COVID-19. The CDR3 runs from the conserved cysteine through the conserved F or W. The D gene is left open where the match is weak. A clone size is listed for some rows: how often the clone was seen (once, few, many), or a class if it is expanded.

CDR3: CASSSDQGHQPQHF; DNA: TGTGCCAGTAGTTCTGACCAGGGCCATCAGCCCCAGCATTTT; size: NA; V: TRBV19; J: TRBJ1-5; D: NA
CDR3: CASSFTSSRVASPGELFF; DNA: TGCGCCAGCAGCTTTACCTCCAGCAGGGTGGCGTCACCCGGGGAGCTGTTTTTT; size: NA; V: TRBV5-1; J: TRBJ2-2; D: NA
CDR3: CASSIAQGTEAFF; DNA: TGTGCCAGTAGTATAGCCCAGGGCACTGAAGCTTTCTTT; size: NA; V: TRBV19; J: TRBJ1-1; D: NA
CDR3: CASSYGRAVSGGYTF; DNA: TGTGCCAGCAGTTACGGCAGGGCGGTTTCGGGCGGCTACACCTTC; size: NA; V: TRBV6-5; J: TRBJ1-2; D: NA
CDR3: CASSLDRDGGELFF; DNA: TGTGCCAGCAGCTTAGATCGCGATGGCGGGGAGCTGTTTTTT; size: NA; V: TRBV11-3; J: TRBJ2-2; D: NA
CDR3: CAISGRGENTEAFF; DNA: TGTGCCATCAGTGGGAGGGGAGAGAACACTGAAGCTTTCTTT; size: once; V: TRBV10-3; J: TRBJ1-1; D: NA
CDR3: CASSYAGGYGYTF; DNA: TGTGCCAGCAGTTATGCAGGGGGCTATGGCTACACCTTC; size: NA; V: TRBV6-5; J: TRBJ1-2; D: TRBD1
CDR3: CASSPSQVTNEKLFF; DNA: TGTGCCAGCTCACCGAGCCAGGTGACTAATGAAAAACTGTTTTTT; size: NA; V: TRBV18; J: TRBJ1-4; D: NA
CDR3: CASSPSTDNEQFF; DNA: TGTGCCAGCTCACCATCAACAGACAATGAGCAGTTCTTC; size: NA; V: TRBV18; J: TRBJ2-1; D: NA
CDR3: CASSRQGVEAFF; DNA: TGTGCCAGCAGTCGACAGGGAGTTGAAGCTTTCTTT; size: NA; V: TRBV12-3/TRBV12-4; J: TRBJ1-1; D: TRBD1
CDR3: CASSPRQTQSSYNSPLHF; DNA: TGTGCCAGTAGTCCCCGACAGACCCAGAGCTCCTATAATTCACCCCTCCACTTT; size: NA; V: TRBV19; J: TRBJ1-6; D: NA
CDR3: CASSPQGVGHGYTF; DNA: TGTGCCAGCAGCCCTCAAGGGGTGGGCCATGGCTACACCTTC; size: NA; V: TRBV7-2; J: TRBJ1-2; D: NA
CDR3: CASRLGQSLMNTEAFF; DNA: TGTGCCAGCAGGCTCGGACAGAGCCTCATGAACACTGAAGCTTTCTTT; size: NA; V: TRBV27; J: TRBJ1-1; D: NA
CDR3: CASSFGPSTDTQYF; DNA: TGCGCCAGCAGCTTTGGCCCGAGCACAGATACGCAGTATTTT; size: NA; V: TRBV5-1; J: TRBJ2-3; D: NA
CDR3: CASSYGTGGADYGYTF; DNA: TGTGCCAGCAGCTATGGGACAGGGGGCGCTGACTATGGCTACACCTTC; size: NA; V: TRBV7-9; J: TRBJ1-2; D: TRBD1
CDR3: CASSIQDRGSGYTF; DNA: TGTGCCAGTAGTATACAGGACAGGGGGTCTGGCTACACCTTC; size: NA; V: TRBV19; J: TRBJ1-2; D: TRBD1
CDR3: CASSLGATAYGYTF; DNA: TGTGCCAGCAGCTTAGGTGCGACTGCTTATGGCTACACCTTC; size: NA; V: TRBV7-9; J: TRBJ1-2; D: NA
CDR3: CASSQDLILTVKKLFF; DNA: TGCGCCAGCAGCCAAGATTTAATCCTAACAGTCAAAAAACTGTTTTTT; size: NA; V: TRBV4-3; J: TRBJ1-4; D: NA
CDR3: CASSLYSSGIGSYEQYF; DNA: TGTGCCAGCAGTTTATACTCCTCAGGGATCGGGTCCTACGAGCAGTACTTC; size: few; V: TRBV27; J: TRBJ2-7; D: NA
CDR3: CASSQGQTNEKLFF; DNA: TGCGCCAGCAGCCAAGGACAGACTAATGAAAAACTGTTTTTT; size: NA; V: TRBV4-1; J: TRBJ1-4; D: NA
CDR3: CASSEVPGQGHYEQYF; DNA: TGCGCCAGCAGCGAAGTTCCGGGACAGGGGCACTACGAGCAGTACTTC; size: NA; V: TRBV4-3; J: TRBJ2-7; D: TRBD1
CDR3: CASSYGQGANTEAFF; DNA: TGTGCCAGCAGTTACGGTCAGGGGGCCAACACTGAAGCTTTCTTT; size: NA; V: TRBV6-6; J: TRBJ1-1; D: TRBD1
CDR3: CASSEPRHSGNTIYF; DNA: TGCGCCAGCAGTGAGCCCAGGCACTCTGGAAACACCATATATTTT; size: NA; V: TRBV10-2; J: TRBJ1-3; D: NA
CDR3: CASSLSRGSGYTF; DNA: TGTGCCAGCAGCTTAAGTAGGGGGAGCGGCTACACCTTC; size: NA; V: TRBV5-4; J: TRBJ1-2; D: NA
CDR3: CASSLGTGSDYTF; DNA: TGCGCCAGCAGCTTGGGGACAGGAAGTGACTACACCTTC; size: NA; V: TRBV5-1; J: TRBJ1-2; D: TRBD1
CDR3: CASSQAYEQYF; DNA: TGTGCCAGCAGCCAAGCGTACGAGCAGTACTTC; size: NA; V: TRBV3-1/TRBV3-2; J: TRBJ2-7; D: NA
CDR3: CATSDPGQGSGNEQFF; DNA: TGTGCCACCAGTGACCCGGGACAGGGTAGTGGAAATGAGCAGTTCTTC; size: NA; V: TRBV24-1; J: TRBJ2-1; D: TRBD1
CDR3: CASSSGTGGYGYTF; DNA: TGCGCCAGCAGCTCCGGGACAGGGGGCTATGGCTACACCTTC; size: NA; V: TRBV5-1; J: TRBJ1-2; D: TRBD1
CDR3: CASGLKGYLDQPQHF; DNA: TGTGCTAGTGGTTTGAAGGGGTATTTGGATCAGCCCCAGCATTTT; size: NA; V: TRBV12-5; J: TRBJ1-5; D: NA
CDR3: CASSLVGGNQPQHF; DNA: TGTGCCAGCAGCTTAGTAGGGGGCAATCAGCCCCAGCATTTT; size: NA; V: TRBV7-2; J: TRBJ1-5; D: NA
CDR3: CSVEATVNDGYTF; DNA: TGCAGCGTTGAAGCGACAGTTAATGATGGCTACACCTTC; size: NA; V: TRBV29-1; J: TRBJ1-2; D: NA
CDR3: CASSQQGVSGEKLFF; DNA: TGTGCCAGCAGCCAACAGGGAGTGTCGGGGGAAAAACTGTTTTTT; size: once; V: TRBV7-2; J: TRBJ1-4; D: NA
CDR3: CASSYWRQGVISGNTIYF; DNA: TGTGCCAGCAGTTACTGGAGACAGGGAGTAATCTCTGGAAACACCATATATTTT; size: NA; V: TRBV6-2/TRBV6-3; J: TRBJ1-3; D: TRBD1
CDR3: CASSLGQPNYGYTF; DNA: TGCGCCAGCAGCTTGGGACAGCCAAACTATGGCTACACCTTC; size: NA; V: TRBV5-1; J: TRBJ1-2; D: NA
CDR3: CASSQEGGAAQYF; DNA: TGTGCCAGCAGCCAAGAAGGAGGGGCAGCGCAGTATTTT; size: NA; V: TRBV3-1/TRBV3-2; J: TRBJ2-3; D: NA
CDR3: CSASQGVGYNSPLHF; DNA: TGCAGTGCTAGTCAGGGGGTGGGATATAATTCACCCCTCCACTTT; size: NA; V: TRBV20-1; J: TRBJ1-6; D: TRBD1
CDR3: CASSFLDSYNSPLHF; DNA: TGTGCCAGCAGTTTTCTCGACAGTTATAATTCACCCCTCCACTTT; size: NA; V: TRBV6-5; J: TRBJ1-6; D: NA
CDR3: CASSVGQGLDEQYF; DNA: TGTGCCAGCAGTGTAGGACAGGGGCTCGACGAGCAGTACTTC; size: NA; V: TRBV2; J: TRBJ2-7; D: TRBD1
CDR3: CASSLAGGETQYF; DNA: TGTGCCAGCAGTTTAGCGGGGGGAGAGACCCAGTACTTC; size: NA; V: TRBV27; J: TRBJ2-5; D: TRBD2
CDR3: CASSGVPGLNTEAFF; DNA: TGCGCCAGCAGTGGGGTGCCAGGGCTGAACACTGAAGCTTTCTTT; size: NA; V: TRBV5-1; J: TRBJ1-1; D: NA
CDR3: CASSEPGGKINDGYTF; DNA: TGTGCCAGCAGTGAGCCCGGGGGGAAAATAAACGATGGCTACACCTTC; size: NA; V: TRBV25-1; J: TRBJ1-2; D: NA
CDR3: CASSLLNRAGNEQFF; DNA: TGCGCCAGCAGCTTGTTAAACAGGGCGGGTAATGAGCAGTTCTTC; size: NA; V: TRBV5-1; J: TRBJ2-1; D: NA
CDR3: CASRDRVSSPLHF; DNA: TGTGCCAGCAGGGACAGGGTTAGTTCACCCCTCCACTTT; size: few; V: TRBV2; J: TRBJ1-6; D: TRBD1
CDR3: CASSLSGEKLFF; DNA: TGTGCCAGCAGTTTATCCGGTGAAAAACTGTTTTTT; size: NA; V: TRBV27; J: TRBJ1-4; D: NA
CDR3: CASSFSETGGGETQYF; DNA: TGCGCCAGCAGCTTCTCCGAGACAGGGGGAGGAGAGACCCAGTACTTC; size: NA; V: TRBV5-1; J: TRBJ2-5; D: TRBD1
CDR3: CASSQDRRGYTF; DNA: TGTGCCAGCAGCCAAGATAGGAGAGGCTACACCTTC; size: NA; V: TRBV3-1/TRBV3-2; J: TRBJ1-2; D: NA
CDR3: CSVGTGASDSNQPQHF; DNA: TGCAGCGTTGGCACAGGGGCAAGTGATAGCAATCAGCCCCAGCATTTT; size: once; V: TRBV29-1; J: TRBJ1-5; D: TRBD1
CDR3: CASSRSRQGAKTQYF; DNA: TGTGCCAGCAGCCGGAGTCGACAGGGGGCTAAGACCCAGTACTTC; size: NA; V: TRBV5-8; J: TRBJ2-5; D: TRBD1
CDR3: CASSQGVGANIANTIYF; DNA: TGCGCCAGCAGCCAAGGGGTGGGGGCGAATATCGCAAACACCATATATTTT; size: NA; V: TRBV4-1; J: TRBJ1-3; D: NA
CDR3: CASSELGRGAGANVLTF; DNA: TGTGCCAGCAGTGAACTGGGACGGGGGGCTGGGGCCAACGTCCTGACTTTC; size: NA; V: TRBV25-1; J: TRBJ2-6; D: TRBD2
CDR3: CASSYGAGIQPQHF; DNA: TGTGCCAGCAGTTACGGGGCAGGGATTCAGCCCCAGCATTTT; size: NA; V: TRBV6-2/TRBV6-3; J: TRBJ1-5; D: NA
CDR3: CASSLEGGFNIQYF; DNA: TGTGCCAGCAGCTTAGAAGGGGGATTTAACATTCAGTACTTC; size: NA; V: TRBV7-9; J: TRBJ2-4; D: NA